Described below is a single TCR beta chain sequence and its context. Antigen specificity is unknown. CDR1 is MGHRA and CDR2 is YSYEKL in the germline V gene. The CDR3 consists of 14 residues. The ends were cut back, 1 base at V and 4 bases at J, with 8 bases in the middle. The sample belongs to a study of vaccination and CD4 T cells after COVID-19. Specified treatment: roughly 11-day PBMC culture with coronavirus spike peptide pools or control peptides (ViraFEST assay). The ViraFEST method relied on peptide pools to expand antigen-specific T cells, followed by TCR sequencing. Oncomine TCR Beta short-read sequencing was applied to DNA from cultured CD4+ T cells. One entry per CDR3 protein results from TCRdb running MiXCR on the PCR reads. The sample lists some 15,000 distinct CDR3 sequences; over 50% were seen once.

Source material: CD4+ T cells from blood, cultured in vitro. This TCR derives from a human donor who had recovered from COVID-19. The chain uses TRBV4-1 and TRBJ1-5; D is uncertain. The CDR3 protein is CASSQASLNQPQHF. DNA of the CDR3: TGCGCCAGCAGCCAAGCCAGTCTAAATCAGCCCCAGCATTTT.